The rows below give T cell receptor beta chains drawn from one sample of a study of cytomegalovirus exposure and HLA in healthy donors. This table comes from immunoSEQ multiplex PCR, and its TCRdb copy is limited to in-frame clones, with some not included. Among more than 90,000 clones, more than 65% were seen once, and the ten largest hold nearly 0.9%. The sample consisted of PBMCs. The receptors were sampled from a woman younger than 45 in good health and CMV-seronegative. The CDR3 runs from the conserved cysteine through the conserved F or W. Clone size is shown for a subset of rows, as once, few, many or a class of expanded clone.

V: TRBV19; size: NA; CDR3: CASGKGYGETQYF
V: TRBV4-1; size: NA; CDR3: CASSQDSLGLSSYEQYF
V: TRBV27; size: NA; CDR3: CASTNPALANYGYTF
V: TRBV7-2; size: NA; CDR3: CASSLRELHSPLHF
V: TRBV30; size: NA; CDR3: CAWELTGGSYNSPLHF
V: TRBV5-4; size: NA; CDR3: CASSLYGRAEAFF
V: TRBV6-5; size: NA; CDR3: CASRPFTSRGETQYF
V: TRBV2; size: NA; CDR3: CASGVRDYNSPLHF
V: TRBV5-4; size: NA; CDR3: CASSLAALAGGDEQFF
V: TRBV19; size: NA; CDR3: CASRDRHSGANVLTF
V: TRBV27; size: NA; CDR3: CASSLSPGTNYGYTF
V: TRBV6-1; size: few; CDR3: CASRRSGGGYNEQFF
V: TRBV30; size: few; CDR3: CAWTTGGARGNTIYF
V: TRBV5-4; size: NA; CDR3: CASSFGFGEAYGYTF
V: TRBV9; size: NA; CDR3: CASSVDGLDNSPLHF
V: TRBV6-1; size: NA; CDR3: CASSKIAGGQETQYF
V: TRBV27; size: NA; CDR3: CASSRSRGLSTDTQYF
V: TRBV6-1; size: NA; CDR3: CASKPREVGPYEQYF
V: TRBV9; size: NA; CDR3: CASSPPENTEAFF
V: TRBV6-1; size: NA; CDR3: CASSAFVRDTEAFF
V: TRBV30; size: NA; CDR3: CAWSVGRVDTGELFF
V: TRBV6-6; size: NA; CDR3: CASSSPGGPYNEQFF
V: TRBV11-2; size: NA; CDR3: CASSLGRGLLPNEQYF
V: TRBV30; size: NA; CDR3: CAWSLKLGVNSNQPQHF
V: TRBV7-6; size: NA; CDR3: CASSSGLAGEQFF
V: TRBV6-1; size: NA; CDR3: CASSSQGSGANVLTF
V: TRBV28; size: once; CDR3: CASSLTGTGEGGYTF
V: TRBV9; size: NA; CDR3: CASSVDRGDTEAFF
V: TRBV7-2; size: NA; CDR3: CASSRTVRDSYQPQHF
V: TRBV5-6; size: few; CDR3: CASLFSYSGQGKNQTQYF
V: TRBV30; size: few; CDR3: CAWSVGGYGYTF
V: TRBV11-2; size: once; CDR3: CASSVETGSTDTQYF
V: TRBV29-1; size: NA; CDR3: CSVAGGANTEAFF
V: TRBV30; size: NA; CDR3: CAWTRVREKVNEQFF
V: TRBV18; size: NA; CDR3: CASSSQGDTEAFF
V: TRBV9; size: NA; CDR3: CASSVDGRREAFF
V: TRBV5-4; size: NA; CDR3: CASSLGEGGTEAFF
V: TRBV27; size: NA; CDR3: CASYDRNYEQYF
V: TRBV30; size: NA; CDR3: CAWDREMETQYF
V: TRBV6-6; size: NA; CDR3: CASSLPGYTEAFF
V: TRBV15; size: NA; CDR3: CATSIGAGGGHEQYF
V: TRBV11-2; size: NA; CDR3: CASSSRTSHVYEQYF
V: TRBV4-3; size: once; CDR3: CASSQEDSGETSTDTQYF
V: TRBV4-2; size: NA; CDR3: CASSPPGLADYEQFF
V: TRBV5-1; size: NA; CDR3: CASSLGLAGVYEQYF
V: TRBV4-3; size: NA; CDR3: CASSQYSGNTEAFF